Listed here is a single TCR beta chain. Its antigen is currently not known. There are no base qualities to consult, and no much larger clone falls within one base. Libraries were built with the immunoSEQ multiplex PCR assay. For TCR sequencing, RNA was extracted from every sample and reverse transcribed into cDNA to serve as template. First-strand cDNA was synthesized with SuperScript III using a 2:1 mix of oligo-dT and random hexamers. A synthetic immune receptor repertoire was used to gauge amplification bias, and whatever bias remained was removed computationally. Regarding the original processing steps: After raw reads were preprocessed to remove errors, the CDR3 was defined following IMGT conventions as running from the conserved cysteine to phenylalanine. Clonality was computed by normalizing Shannon entropy by log2 of the number of productive unique TCRs and subtracting the result from 1. Whether each scalp clone was CD4 or CD8 was inferred by checking scalp TCRbeta sequences against the CD4 and CD8 repertoires from sorted blood. This immuneACCESS table, as held by TCRdb, lists in-frame sequences with V and J called but not all clones. Of the missing ones, under half trace to an unresolved V gene in checked studies; the others have no known cause. The DNA gave D and trimming, while V, J and clone size come from that table. This sample gives about 110,000 clones in total; 50% to 75% of them show up just once. 12% of the sample belongs to the ten largest clones.

This sample was taken from a study of CD8+ T cells in alopecia areata listed by TCRdb under 2018. About the full investigation: The treated patients took part in an open-label pilot trial in which moderate-to-severe alopecia areata was treated with oral tofacitinib at 5 to 10 mg twice daily. Clonality in the scalp was compared among normal scalp (n=4), patchy alopecia areata scalp (n=8), and alopecia totalis/universalis scalp (n=8). Disease severity in treated patients was measured with the SALT score, which quantifies the percentage of affected scalp surface area. Tofacitinib-treated patients had biopsies at baseline and at 4 and 24 weeks of treatment, with a later scalp biopsy in several patients. On the human side, TCRbeta sequencing was run on scalp tissue and on sorted CD4+ and CD8+ peripheral blood T cells from healthy controls and from alopecia areata patients with either patchy or totalis/universalis disease. The study used high-throughput TCRbeta sequencing to examine T cell clonal expansion in alopecia areata, in both the C3H/HeJ mouse model and human patients. Amplification of TCRbeta CDR3 regions was done by immunoSEQ multiplex PCR using 35 Vbeta forward primers and 13 Jbeta reverse primers. Patients stayed on tofacitinib for 6 to 18 months and then had 6 months of follow-up off drug so that delayed response and recurrence could be assessed. RNA was obtained with the PAXgene miRNA kit for fixed scalp, the miRNeasy kit for PBMCs, and the RNeasy kit for mouse skin.

In the paper's terms, the time point label means: around 24 weeks on oral tofacitinib. This specimen's treatment or condition label, per the study, means: oral pan-JAK inhibitor, 5-10 mg twice daily. Peripheral blood and lesional scalp punch biopsies were obtained from patients with alopecia areata. PBMCs were isolated by density centrifugation and stained for CD3, CD4 and CD8, after which CD4+ and CD8+ T cells were sorted on a FACSAria. V is pared back by 1 base and J by 0 bases, with 7 bases lying between the germline termini. Inclusive of the bounding cysteine and phenylalanine, the CDR3 is 14 residues long. The CDR3 DNA has 42 bases and is translated from base 1. CDR1 and CDR2 are drawn from the germline V gene: SGDLS, YYNGEE. General conclusions and limits of the study: Scalp clonality and the number of expanded CD8+ clones among the top 100 scalp clones were significantly decreased by tofacitinib. Compared with normal scalp, lesional scalp had higher clonality and more expanded CD8+ clones, particularly in alopecia totalis/universalis, a pattern that suggests antigenic drive. Because the treated cohort was small and included a single nonresponder, larger studies are needed to assess links between baseline CD8+ expansion and response. Many expanded lesional clones persisted in scalp and blood during tofacitinib treatment, which may partly explain relapse after stopping treatment. Shared TCR sequences between patients were less evident than in mice, which may be partly attributable to HLA diversity in the patient population. Resident alphabeta T cells in normal human skin are also sequenced, complicating scalp TCR repertoire analysis, unlike mouse skin dominated by gammadelta T cells.

Recombination joined TRBV9 with TRBJ1-1; the D gene cannot be resolved reliably. The sequences come from CD8+ T cells sorted from blood, collected at week 24, from a patient treated with tofacitinib. The receptor was isolated from a human donor with alopecia areata. The DNA sequence is TGTGCCAGCAGCGTACGGGCTTTGAACACTGAAGCTTTCTTT. The translation is CASSVRALNTEAFF.